This T cell receptor beta chain was sequenced during a study of Graves' ophthalmopathy and Graves' hyperthyroidism. Study results and limitations: A majority of expanded thyroid clonotypes exceeding 0.001 frequency were likewise present in blood.

Germline V gene data show CDR1 as SGHVS and CDR2 as FNYEAQ. The CDR3 sequence is 15 residues long. Trimming removed 2 bases at V and 0 bases at J, with 10 bases between. RNA transcripts were the source from which TCR beta CDR3 regions were amplified. After a first-round RT-PCR with HTBI primers, a second-round multiplex PCR was run. MiXCR was run by TCRdb on the multiplex PCR reads, yielding one entry per CDR3 protein. The sample includes around 520,000 distinct CDR3 sequences, roughly 40% of them seen just once. The sample holds many counts of this clonotype. The antigen is unknown. The clonotype originates from an adult man with Graves' hyperthyroidism. The sequenced material came from peripheral blood or thyroid tissue (not recorded which). V and J are TRBV7-6 and TRBJ1-1; D perhaps matches TRBD1 (6 bases). CDR3 nucleotides: TGTGCCAGCAGCTTAACTCGGGACATGAACACTGAAGCTTTCTTT. Translating gives CASSLTRDMNTEAFF.